This TCR beta chain originates from a study of response to subunit inactivated influenza vaccine. TCRdb re-called the RT-PCR reads through MiXCR, storing one row per CDR3 protein. Of 450,000 to 600,000 distinct CDR3 sequences in the sample, 7.2% are singletons; the top ten hold roughly 13%. This clonotype was seen a handful of times. This CDR3 region has 14 residues. Germline V gene lookup returns CDR1 MNHNS and CDR2 SASEGT. V was cut by 3 bases and J by 8 bases, with 11 bases left in between. The clonotype comes from a man between 50 and 75 years old who received an inactivated influenza vaccine. The J gene is TRBJ2-6, the V gene TRBV6-1; D remains ambiguous. The sample in question was PBMCs from blood, obtained less than 25 months after vaccination. Written as DNA, the CDR3 is TGTGCCAGCAGTGATCAGGAGTGGTCCAACGTCCTGACTTTC. It translates to CASSDQEWSNVLTF.